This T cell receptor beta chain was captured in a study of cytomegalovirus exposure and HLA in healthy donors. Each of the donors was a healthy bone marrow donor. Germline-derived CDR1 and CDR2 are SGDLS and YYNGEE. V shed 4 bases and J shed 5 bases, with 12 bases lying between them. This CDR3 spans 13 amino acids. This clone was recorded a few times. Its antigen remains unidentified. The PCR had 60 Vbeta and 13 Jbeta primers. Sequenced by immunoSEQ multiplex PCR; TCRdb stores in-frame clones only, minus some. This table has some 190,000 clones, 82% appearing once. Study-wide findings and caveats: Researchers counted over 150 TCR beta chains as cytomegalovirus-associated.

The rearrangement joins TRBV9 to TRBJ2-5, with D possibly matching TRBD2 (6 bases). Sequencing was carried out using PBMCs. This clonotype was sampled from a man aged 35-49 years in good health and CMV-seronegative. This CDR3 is CASSRRGGETQYF. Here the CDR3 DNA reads TGTGCCAGCAGCCGGAGGGGCGGGGAGACCCAGTACTTC.